The 8 T cell receptor beta chains below were found in one sample sequenced in a study of identifying expanded T cells in peripheral blood. The method was immunoSEQ multiplex PCR; TCRdb's version includes in-frame clones alone and lacks a portion of them. The sample has approximately 100,000 clones; 70% to 90% are singletons. The specimen sequenced was blood. Receptors originate from a person aged 18 to 70 in good health.

The rearrangement links TRBV5-1 to TRBJ1-4, with TRBD1 identical over 11 bases. This CDR3 has 15 residues. V dropped 3 bases and J dropped 8; count of bases not matched to a gene: 6. Germline CDR1 and CDR2: SGHRS and YFSETQ. This CDR3 reads CASSWTGGAREKLFF. The CDR3 DNA follows: TGCGCCAGCAGCTGGACAGGGGGCGCTCGGGAAAAACTGTTTTTT.

V gene TRBV4-2 combines with J gene TRBJ2-7, with 10 positions matching TRBD2. This CDR3 has 16 residues. J lost 7 bases, V lost 0 bases, and 9 bases had no gene match. Germline V gene data show CDR1 as LGHNA and CDR2 as YNFKEQ. CDR3 bases: TGTGCCAGCAGCCAAGAAGGAGCGGGAGGGCCGGAGGAGCAGTACTTC. Translated, it gives CASSQEGAGGPEEQYF.

This clone showed up just once. For the CDR3, the DNA is TGTGCCAGCAGCGATCGGAGCCGCTACGAGCAGTACTTC. Protein product: CASSDRSRYEQYF. The V gene is TRBV27, the J gene TRBJ2-7, with no clear D. The CDR3 runs 13 residues. CDR1 and CDR2 (germline): MNHEY, SMNVEV (reference sequence). V was clipped by 6 bases and J by 3 bases, with 12 bases between them.

The chain has TRBV5-1 and TRBJ2-7, with 7 bases identical to TRBD1. Germline CDR1 and CDR2: SGHRS and YFSETQ. The CDR3 runs 15 residues. Trimming removed 0 bases from V and 2 bases from J; junction bases left unmatched: 5. DNA for the CDR3: TGCGCCAGCAGCTTGGAAAGGGGACAGACCTACGAGCAGTACTTC. Amino acid sequence: CASSLERGQTYEQYF.

The V gene is TRBV30, the J gene TRBJ1-5; D ambiguous. The CDR3 totals 14 residues. Trimming took off 2 bases at V and 3 bases at J, with 11 bases between the two ends. Germline V CDR1 and CDR2: GTSNPN, SVGIG (reference sequence). The CDR3: CAWSRGRDNQPQHF. The CDR3 region has the DNA TGTGCCTGGAGTCGGGGAAGGGACAATCAGCCCCAGCATTTT.

The rearrangement joins TRBV19 to TRBJ1-5; 10 bases fit TRBD1. CDR1 is LNHDA, CDR2 SQIVND, per germline (reference sequence). V was pared by 4 bases and J by 6 bases, with 6 bases of the junction left unmatched. The CDR3 length is 15 residues. CDR3 DNA: TGTGCCAGTAGTACACGGACAGGGGGAAGTCAGCCCCAGCATTTT. It encodes CASSTRTGGSQPQHF. The whole variable domain, remainder taken from reference TRBV19 and TRBJ1-5, is DGGITQSPKYLFRKEGQNVTLSCEQNLNHDAMYWYRQDPGQGLRLIYYSQIVNDFQKGDIAEGYSVSREKKESFPLTVTSAQKNPTAFYLCASSTRTGGSQPQHFGDGTRLSIL.

In its sample, this clone was seen once. V and J are TRBV15 and TRBJ1-5; D is ambiguous. Germline assignment: CDR1 LNHNV and CDR2 YYDKDF (reference sequence). Trimming removed 3 bases at V and 0 bases at J, with 6 bases between. This CDR3 has 14 residues. CDR3 coding DNA: TGTGCCACCAGCAGGGGAGGTAGCAATCAGCCCCAGCATTTT. As protein: CATSRGGSNQPQHF.

The chain combines TRBV5-1 with TRBJ1-2; D is undetermined. Trimming left V 1 base short and J 4 bases short, with 8 bases between. Germline-derived CDR1 and CDR2 are SGHRS and YFSETQ. The CDR3 consists of 13 residues. CDR3 region: CASSLREGYGYTF. In nucleotides, the CDR3 is TGCGCCAGCAGCTTGCGGGAGGGCTATGGCTACACCTTC.